These 31 T cell receptor beta chains came from one sample sequenced in a study of blood T cells in healthy people across ages. Next came a second PCR, run for about 7 to 12 cycles, which used a sample-barcoded 5' primer along with a J-beta primer mix. TCRdb reprocessed the 5' RACE reads with MiXCR, giving one entry per CDR3 protein. This sample has approximately 850,000 distinct CDR3 sequences, with under 45% found just once. Input material: blood. These receptors all come from a man in his sixties in good health.

This clonotype has just a few counts. The V call is TRBV6-1, the J call TRBJ2-1, with 8 bases that match TRBD2. The J call is doubtful: the DNA matches TRBJ2-7 better. The CDR3 has 15 amino acids. Germline loops: CDR1 MNHNS, CDR2 SASEGT. The CDR3 sequence: CASRPGGSSYNEQYF. For the CDR3, the DNA is TGTGCCAGCAGACCGGGGGGGAGCTCCTACAATGAGCAGTACTTC.

This clonotype was detected only a few times. This sequence joins TRBV28 and TRBJ2-7; 7 nucleotides agree with TRBD1. The V gene end was trimmed by 7 bases and the J gene end by 4 bases; junction bases not matched to a gene: 10. The CDR3 totals 14 residues. CDR1 and CDR2 (germline): MDHEN, SYDVKM. Here the CDR3 DNA reads TGTGCCAGCACTATATCCAGGGGACAGTACGAGCAGTACTTC. It translates to CASTISRGQYEQYF.

The rearrangement joins TRBV15 to TRBJ2-1, with 7 positions matching TRBD2. The CDR3 length is 14 residues. V dropped 8 bases and J dropped 4; count of bases not matched to a gene: 8. The germline V gene has CDR1 LNHNV and CDR2 YYDKDF (reference sequence). The chain's CDR3 is CATLPQRGYNEQFF. The CDR3 DNA reads as TGTGCCACCCTCCCCCAGCGGGGATACAATGAGCAGTTCTTC.

This clonotype was seen only a few times. The chain carries TRBV12-3 or TRBV12-4 and TRBJ2-5; the match to TRBD2 covers 8 bases. V was pared by 6 bases and J by 4 bases, with 13 bases of the junction left unmatched. The CDR3 contains 16 residues. The CDR3 spells CASSALSGEAGETQYF. The CDR3 DNA sequence: TGTGCCAGCAGCGCCCTTAGCGGGGAGGCAGGAGAGACCCAGTACTTC.

This chain connects TRBV6-2 or TRBV6-3 to TRBJ2-2, with D maybe TRBD2 (6 bases). The CDR3 is 15 amino acids. Germline V gene data show CDR1 as MNHEY and CDR2 as SVGEGT. Trimming cost V 0 bases and J 6 bases, with 11 bases left between them. CDR3 loop: CASSYSKTSAGELFF. CDR3 nucleotides: TGTGCCAGCAGTTACTCAAAGACTAGTGCCGGGGAGCTGTTTTTT.

In its sample, this clonotype was seen many times. V and J are TRBV20-1 and TRBJ2-7; D is unclear. The germline gives CDR1 DFQATT, CDR2 SNEGSKA (reference sequence). Trimming took 3 bases from V and 7 from J, leaving 19 bases between them. This CDR3 contains 14 residues. CDR3: CSASGGGSPLEQYF. The CDR3 coding sequence is TGCAGTGCTAGTGGCGGCGGATCCCCCCTGGAGCAGTACTTC.

The V call is TRBV7-9, the J call TRBJ1-4, with a tentative D call TRBD1 (6 bases). CDR1 and CDR2 (germline): SEHNR, FQNEAQ (reference sequence). CDR3 length: 18 residues. V was clipped by 5 bases and J by 7 bases, with 26 bases between them. CDR3 DNA: TGTGCCAGCAGCCCCGAGGGGGGGGCCCACAACTACGGTGAAAAACTGTTTTTT. It encodes CASSPEGGAHNYGEKLFF.

This chain joins TRBV24-1 and TRBJ2-7; tentatively, D is TRBD2 (7 bases). V was pared by 1 base and J by 7 bases, with 19 bases between. Looked up from germline, CDR1 is KGHDR and CDR2 is SFDVKD. The CDR3 loop spans 16 amino acids. CDR3 sequence reads: CATSDFSRGADNEQYF. The CDR3, as DNA: TGTGCCACCAGTGATTTTAGCCGGGGGGCGGACAATGAGCAGTACTTC.

This clonotype has at least ten counts. The chain uses TRBV12-3 or TRBV12-4 and TRBJ2-1; 9 nucleotides align to TRBD1. The CDR3 extends over 13 amino acids. V shed 5 bases and J 8 bases; nucleotides not matched to a gene: 4. CDR3 loop: CASSADRGYEQFF. The CDR3, as DNA: TGTGCCAGCAGTGCCGACAGGGGGTATGAGCAGTTCTTC.

The CDR3 DNA is TGTGCCAGCAGTTACTCGTACATGGGGTACGGGGGCACAGATACGCAGTATTTT. It yields the protein CASSYSYMGYGGTDTQYF. The chain uses TRBV6-5 and TRBJ2-3, with TRBD2 as a possible D gene (5 bases). The CDR3 extends over 18 amino acids. CDR1 and CDR2 from the germline V gene are MNHEY and SVGAGI. V lost 0 bases, J lost 1 base, and 17 bases lay in between.

This chain connects TRBV7-6 to TRBJ2-1; no clear D. The V end was cut by 5 bases, the J end by 2 bases, with 10 bases between. Germline CDR1 SGHVS, CDR2 FNYEAQ. The length of the CDR3 is 14 residues. This chain's CDR3 is CASSLYPPYNEQFF. DNA of the CDR3: TGTGCCAGCAGCCTTTACCCCCCCTACAATGAGCAGTTCTTC.

This sequence joins TRBV6-5 and TRBJ2-6; D might be TRBD1 or TRBD2, each matching 5 bases. Germline CDR1 is MNHEY and CDR2 is SVGAGI. V lost 6 bases and J 0 bases, leaving 15 bases between the germline ends. The CDR3 has 17 amino acids. This CDR3 reads CASSLMGELSGANVLTF. CDR3 nucleotide sequence: TGTGCCAGCAGCCTTATGGGGGAACTCTCTGGGGCCAACGTCCTGACTTTC.

V and J are TRBV12-3 or TRBV12-4 and TRBJ2-7; D might be TRBD2 (6 bases). V gave up 3 bases and J gave up 3 bases, with 15 bases separating them. The CDR3 extends over 15 amino acids. CDR3 in DNA: TGTGCCAGCAGTTTTGGTCCGGGGGTAAACTACGAGCAGTACTTC. Translating gives CASSFGPGVNYEQYF.

Ten or more counts support this clonotype. V is TRBV5-1 and J is TRBJ2-7; 8 bases match TRBD1. V was clipped by 3 bases and J by 4 bases; unmatched bases: 9. The germline V gene encodes CDR1 SGHRS and CDR2 YFSETQ. The CDR3 has 15 amino acids. The CDR3 region has the DNA TGCGCCAGCAGCTACCTTCCGGGACAGGCGTACGAGCAGTACTTC. As protein: CASSYLPGQAYEQYF. Combining the CDR3 with reference TRBV5-1 and TRBJ2-7 gives the whole variable domain KAGVTQTPRYLIKTRGQQVTLSCSPISGHRSVSWYQQTPGQGLQFLFEYFSETQRNKGNFPGRFSGRQFSNSRSEMNVSTLELGDSALYLCASSYLPGQAYEQYFGPGTRLTVT.

The table lists this clonotype with a few counts. CDR3: CAISESFRGSEQFF. The CDR3 DNA is TGTGCCATCAGTGAGTCGTTTAGGGGCAGTGAGCAGTTCTTC. V is TRBV10-3 and J is TRBJ2-1, with a tentative D call TRBD1 (5 bases). The CDR3 totals 14 residues. CDR1 and CDR2 from the germline V gene are ENHRY and SYGVKD. V lost 0 bases, J lost 9 bases, and 12 bases lay in between.

The chain recombines TRBV20-1 with TRBJ2-7; TRBD2 aligns across 14 bases. The J call may be faulty, since TRBJ2-5 better matches the DNA end. Germline CDR1 is DFQATT and CDR2 is SNEGSKA (reference sequence). This CDR3 contains 14 residues. CDR3 sequence reads: CSVGTSGGQETQYF. The CDR3 DNA follows: TGCAGTGTCGGGACTAGCGGGGGACAAGAGACCCAGTACTTC.

The chain couples TRBV12-3 or TRBV12-4 to TRBJ2-5; 9 bases line up with TRBD2. Unmatched junction bases numbered 21, after V lost 5 bases and J lost 11 bases. The CDR3 contains 17 residues. The CDR3 here is CASSKLGGLAKYVEQYF. CDR3 nucleotide sequence: TGTGCCAGCAGTAAACTAGGGGGACTAGCAAAGTATGTAGAGCAGTACTTC.

The chain combines TRBV20-1 with TRBJ2-5; 10 bases are shared with TRBD2. Germline loops: CDR1 DFQATT, CDR2 SNEGSKA (reference sequence). CDR3 length equals 14 residues. J gave up 5 bases and V 1 base, and 4 bases lay outside the gene matches. The CDR3 DNA follows: TGCAGTGCTAGAGGGACTAGCGGAATGGAGACCCAGTACTTC. Its translation is CSARGTSGMETQYF.

A single count supports this clonotype. The V and J genes are TRBV28 and TRBJ1-1; D gene ambiguous. CDR1 is MDHEN and CDR2 is SYDVKM in the germline V gene. Trimming cost V 0 bases and J 4 bases, with 9 bases left between them. The CDR3 loop spans 14 amino acids. The CDR3 spells CASSLWVEGTEAFF. The CDR3 DNA reads as TGTGCCAGCAGTTTATGGGTGGAGGGCACTGAAGCTTTCTTT.

The J gene is TRBJ2-3, the V gene TRBV27; 9 bases line up with TRBD1. V shed 5 bases and J 3 bases; nucleotides not matched to a gene: 3. CDR3 length equals 14 residues. Germline lookup yields CDR1 MNHEY and CDR2 SMNVEV (reference sequence). The CDR3 DNA is TGTGCCAGCAGTAACAGGGGGCGGACAGATACGCAGTATTTT. Protein: CASSNRGRTDTQYF.

This clonotype showed up just a few times. V usage is TRBV12-3 or TRBV12-4 and J usage is TRBJ2-1; D unresolved. V shed 3 bases and J shed 5 bases, with 14 bases lying between them. The CDR3 is made up of 15 amino acids. CDR3 sequence reads: CASSFPLGSNNEQFF. CDR3 coding DNA: TGTGCCAGCAGTTTCCCTCTGGGGTCTAACAATGAGCAGTTCTTC.

In this sample, this clonotype turned up a few times. The genes are TRBV27 and TRBJ2-2, with 7 positions matching TRBD2. The ends lost 3 bases at V and 3 bases at J; junction bases unmatched: 4. In germline, CDR1 is MNHEY, CDR2 SMNVEV (reference sequence). The CDR3 extends over 15 amino acids. The CDR3, as DNA: TGTGCCAGCAGTTTTCTGGCGGGGGACACCGGGGAGCTGTTTTTT. Encoded protein: CASSFLAGDTGELFF.

The chain links TRBV9 to TRBJ2-3, with a tentative D call TRBD2 (6 bases). The CDR3 consists of 16 residues. Germline CDR1 and CDR2: SGDLS and YYNGEE. Between the trimmed V and J ends, which lost 0 bases and 1 base, there was a span of 12 bases. CDR3 in DNA: TGTGCCAGCAGCGTAGCCCCTAGCGTGGGCACAGATACGCAGTATTTT. It specifies CASSVAPSVGTDTQYF.

This sequence joins TRBV7-9 and TRBJ1-2; the D gene is possibly TRBD1 (6 bases). This CDR3 spans 15 amino acids. V was trimmed by 5 bases and J by 2 bases, leaving 15 bases between them. The germline gives CDR1 SEHNR, CDR2 FQNEAQ (reference sequence). CDR3 region: CASSPVQGGNYGYTF. CDR3 sequence (DNA): TGTGCCAGCAGCCCAGTACAGGGTGGAAACTATGGCTACACCTTC.

The table lists this clonotype with a few counts. The chain couples TRBV27 to TRBJ2-3; 8 nucleotides match TRBD2. The CDR3 has 17 amino acids. J lost 3 bases, V lost 0 bases, and 8 bases had no gene match. Germline assignment: CDR1 MNHEY and CDR2 SMNVEV (reference sequence). The CDR3 DNA sequence: TGTGCCAGCAGTTTATCGAGTCGGGGGGGGTATACAGATACGCAGTATTTT. This encodes CASSLSSRGGYTDTQYF.

This clonotype is a singleton in its sample. This chain links TRBV20-1 with TRBJ1-2, with TRBD1 as a possible D gene (5 bases). The CDR3 is 14 residues long. V shed 3 bases and J shed 1 base, with 12 bases lying between them. Germline CDR1 and CDR2: DFQATT and SNEGSKA (reference sequence). CDR3 protein: CSARGGTHNYGYTF. The CDR3 coding sequence is TGCAGTGCTAGGGGGGGGACGCATAACTATGGCTACACCTTC.

This rearrangement joins TRBV4-3 to TRBJ2-5; 11 bases line up with TRBD1. The CDR3 consists of 13 residues. V was clipped by 1 base and J by 11 bases; unmatched bases: 3. Germline V gives CDR1 LGHNA, CDR2 YSLEER. CDR3 loop: CASSQGGQGEQYF. CDR3 nucleotides: TGCGCCAGCAGCCAAGGGGGACAGGGGGAGCAGTACTTC.

This chain connects TRBV12-3 or TRBV12-4 to TRBJ1-6, with 9 bases that match TRBD1. This CDR3 has 18 residues. The V and J ends lost 8 bases and 0 bases, in that order; junction bases with no gene match: 11. The CDR3, as DNA: TGTGCCAGCCTGGGGACAGGGTATGGTCGCTCCTATAATTCACCCCTCCACTTT. Translating it yields CASLGTGYGRSYNSPLHF.

This chain connects TRBV7-2 to TRBJ1-4; no clear D. The V end was cut by 5 bases, the J end by 0 bases, with 13 bases between. The germline V gene has CDR1 SGHTA and CDR2 FQGNSA. The CDR3 runs 16 residues. CDR3 protein: CASSPHSDATNEKLFF. For the CDR3, the DNA is TGTGCCAGCAGCCCCCACTCGGATGCAACTAATGAAAAACTGTTTTTT.

This clonotype has a count of ten or more. The chain couples TRBV4-3 to TRBJ2-4, with D perhaps TRBD1 (6 bases). Germline V gene lookup returns CDR1 LGHNA and CDR2 YSLEER. Trimming took off 0 bases at V and 8 bases at J, with 20 bases between the two ends. There are 17 residues in the CDR3. The CDR3 bases are TGCGCCAGCAGCCAAGAGAGTCCAGGGGCCCCAATGGACATTCAGTACTTC. Translating it yields CASSQESPGAPMDIQYF.

V and J are TRBV5-4 and TRBJ2-2; a weak D match, TRBD1 (5 bases). The V end was cut by 4 bases, the J end by 6 bases, with 19 bases between. Germline lookup yields CDR1 SGHNT and CDR2 YYREEE (reference sequence). The CDR3 consists of 16 residues. Written as DNA, the CDR3 is TGTGCCAGCAGCCTGGTAGGAGCAGGGTCCCCCGGGGAGCTGTTTTTT. Translation: CASSLVGAGSPGELFF.